The next 4 T cell receptor beta chains were all read from a single sample in a study of OX40 agonist ivuxolimab in advanced cancers. The method was immunoSEQ multiplex PCR; TCRdb's version includes in-frame clones alone and lacks a portion of them. The repertoire consists of tens of thousands of clones, with around nine tenths occurring once and the leading ten covering 0.25% to 0.3%. The specimen was CD4+ or CD8+ T cells sorted from blood, collected in a trial of the OX40 agonist ivuxolimab. The source is an adult with an advanced solid tumor such as melanoma, head and neck, liver or kidney cancer.

The chain joins TRBV21-1 to TRBJ2-7. TRBV21-1 is given as a pseudogene. This CDR3 has 16 residues. CDR3 sequence: CASSKAATRDPYEQYF. CDR3 nucleotide sequence: TGTGCCAGCAGCAAAGCCGCGACAAGGGACCCTTACGAGCAGTACTTC.

This rearrangement joins TRBV2 to TRBJ1-6, with D tentatively TRBD1 (5 bases). The CDR3 totals 15 residues. The V end was cut by 6 bases, the J end by 3 bases, with 12 bases between. Germline values: CDR1 SNHLY, CDR2 FYNNEI. CDR3 coding DNA: TGTGCCAGCAGAGCCGGGACCCACTATAATTCACCCCTCCACTTT. Its protein product is CASRAGTHYNSPLHF.

The chain is built from TRBV2 and TRBJ1-4; 10 positions agree with TRBD1. Trimming at V came to 3 bases and at J to 10 bases, leaving 8 bases not matched to a gene. Germline CDR1 is SNHLY and CDR2 is FYNNEI. The CDR3 sequence is 15 residues long. CDR3 DNA: TGTGCCAGCAGTGAGAGGACAGGGGGGTCCGGAAAACTGTTTTTT. This codes for CASSERTGGSGKLFF.

This clone was found a few times. No DNA is shown, since the ends of the CDR3 on it are uncertain; the CDR3 is the one TCRdb lists. The V gene is TRBV19, the J gene TRBJ1-2; the table's D gene call, TRBD1, was not cross checked with the DNA. The CDR3 has 17 amino acids, counting both end residues. Germline V lookup: CDR1 LNHDA, CDR2 SQIVND (reference sequence). The CDR3 reads CASSILAHLWGPYGYTF.